One T cell receptor beta chain is described in this entry. Its target is unknown. Germline V gene sequence: CDR1 KGHSH, CDR2 LQKENI. V was cut by 2 bases and J by 0 bases, with 7 bases left in between. The CDR3 has 14 residues. This sample is part of a study of PD-1 blockade in classical Hodgkin lymphoma. Study results and caveats: Prior therapy or disease activity may underlie the repertoire differences, whose causes remain undefined.

Here immunoSEQ multiplex PCR was the method, and the copy in TCRdb shows in-frame clones only, minus some. The data hold 70,000 or so clones, with about 94% observed a single time. Time point given: newly diagnosed, previously untreated cHL patient sample. Comparison samples consisted of PBMCs from newly diagnosed, untreated classical Hodgkin lymphoma. The sequencing sample was made of peripheral blood mononuclear cells (PBMCs). The V and J genes are TRBV18 and TRBJ1-2; D gene unclear. This clonotype originated in a human donor with classical Hodgkin lymphoma. The CDR3 spells CASSPNTANYGYTF. CDR3 bases: TGTGCCAGCTCACCAAATACAGCTAACTATGGCTACACCTTC.